This T cell receptor beta chain was retrieved from a study of technical replicates of blood from a few donors. Trimming shortened V by 3 bases and J by 5 bases, and 12 bases separated the two germline ends. The CDR3 is made up of 15 amino acids. In germline, CDR1 is SGHDT, CDR2 YYEEEE. Here immunoSEQ multiplex PCR was the method, and the copy in TCRdb shows in-frame clones only, minus some. The repertoire holds 91,000 or so clones, about 95% seen once, with around 0.26% in the top ten. The TCR comes from a human donor in good health. This chain uses TRBV5-6 with TRBJ1-6; D uncertain. The sequenced sample was T cells isolated from PBMCs. This CDR3 reads CASSYTRHDNSPLHF. The CDR3 bases are TGTGCCAGCAGCTATACTAGACACGATAATTCACCCCTCCACTTT.